The rows below give T cell receptor beta chains drawn from one sample of a study of T cells in Graves' hyperthyroidism and ophthalmopathy. TCRdb fed the multiplex PCR reads into MiXCR, producing one record per CDR3 protein. The sample yields around 340,000 distinct CDR3 sequences, around 14% seen once. Sequencing was carried out using blood. These receptor sequences come from a woman aged 25 to 39 with Graves' hyperthyroidism. The CDR3 runs from the conserved cysteine through the conserved F or W. A D gene is named only where the DNA matches it firmly. For some rows the clone size is stated as once, few or many, or as a class when expanded; others skip it.

V gene,J gene,clone size,D gene,CDR3 DNA,CDR3 protein
TRBV12-3/TRBV12-4,TRBJ1-2,many,TRBD1,TGTGCCAGCAGTTTCTCGCAGGGGGAAGGCTACACCTTC,CASSFSQGEGYTF
TRBV5-6,TRBJ2-1,-,-,TGTGCCAGCAGCCCCCCTGGGGACCGTGAGCAGTTCTTC,CASSPPGDREQFF
TRBV6-5,TRBJ1-1,many,-,TGTGCCAGCAGTTACGCCCCGACGGGGGCGGACACTGAAGCTTTCTTT,CASSYAPTGADTEAFF
TRBV28,TRBJ2-7,many,-,TGTGCCAGCAGCCTCACATACACAGGCTACGAGCAGTACTTC,CASSLTYTGYEQYF
TRBV28,TRBJ2-1,many,-,TGTGCCAGCCAGTCGGGCGACTCCTACAATGAGCAGTTCTTC,CASQSGDSYNEQFF
TRBV4-2,TRBJ2-1,-,-,TGTGCCAGCAGCCCCGGTTGCGGGACATCCAACTACAATGAGCAGTTCTTC,CASSPGCGTSNYNEQFF
TRBV12-3/TRBV12-4,TRBJ1-6,few,TRBD1,TGTGCCAGCACCCAGGGGGGGTCCCCCCTCCACTTT,CASTQGGSPLHF
TRBV28,TRBJ1-1,many,-,TGTGCCAGCCCTGGCGGGGGAGGTGAAGCTTTCTTT,CASPGGGGEAFF
TRBV5-6,TRBJ2-7,few,-,TGTGCCAGCAGCAGCGGGACAGAGAACTACGAGCAGTACTTC,CASSSGTENYEQYF
TRBV15,TRBJ2-7,-,-,TGTGCCACCAGCAGAGATAGGGGAGGGGGAAGCCACGAGCAGTACTTC,CATSRDRGGGSHEQYF
TRBV11-1,TRBJ2-2,-,-,TGTGCCAGCAGCCGCACCGGGGGAGGGGGCTATGGTGACGGGGAGCTGTTTTTT,CASSRTGGGGYGDGELFF
TRBV18,TRBJ2-3,-,-,TGTGCCAGCTCCCGAGAAGGGGGTACGCAGTATTTT,CASSREGGTQYF
TRBV29-1,TRBJ2-7,few,-,TGCAGCGTTGTGTGGGGGGAGCAGTACTTC,CSVVWGEQYF
TRBV30,TRBJ2-2,few,-,TGTGCCTGGACAAGCCTTTTTAACACCGGGGAGCTGTTTTTT,CAWTSLFNTGELFF
TRBV19,TRBJ1-2,-,TRBD1,TGTGCCAGCAGGACCGGGACAGAGGGGGCATATGGCTACACCTTC,CASRTGTEGAYGYTF
TRBV7-2,TRBJ1-2,many,-,TGTGCCAGCAACCCCCCGGGCCCTCGGCACTATGGCTACACCTTC,CASNPPGPRHYGYTF
TRBV30,TRBJ2-7,many,-,TGTGCCTTCTCCGGGGGACGAGACTACGAGCAGTACTTC,CAFSGGRDYEQYF
TRBV5-1,TRBJ2-5,few,TRBD1,TGCGCCAGCAGCCCCACTCCGGGACAGAGAGAGACCCAGTACTTC,CASSPTPGQRETQYF
TRBV2,TRBJ2-6,many,-,TGTGCCAGCAGCCGAGAGTCTGGGGCCAACGTCCTGACTTTC,CASSRESGANVLTF
TRBV2,TRBJ2-2,few,-,TGTGCCAGCAGAGAGACTAGTAGAATTACCGGGGAGCTGTTTTTT,CASRETSRITGELFF
TRBV4-3,TRBJ2-5,few,TRBD1,TGCGCCAGCAGCCATCGACAGGGGGAGACCCAGTACTTC,CASSHRQGETQYF
TRBV6-2/TRBV6-3,TRBJ1-1,-,TRBD1,TGTGCCAGCAGAAAACTGCGGACAGGGAAAGTTCTTCACACTGAAGCTTTCTTT,CASRKLRTGKVLHTEAFF
TRBV28,TRBJ2-7,many,-,TGTGCCAGCGTTGGGTCTAGAGGTATCTACGAGCAGTACTTC,CASVGSRGIYEQYF
TRBV20-1,TRBJ1-1,many,-,TGCAGTGCGGGGGGGGGGCCAATGAACACTGAAGCTTTCTTT,CSAGGGPMNTEAFF
TRBV24-1,TRBJ2-7,few,-,TGTGCCACCAGTGACCCCCGGGGGTACGAGCAGTACTTC,CATSDPRGYEQYF
TRBV28,TRBJ1-1,many,-,TGTGCCAGGGGTAGGGCGAACACTGAAGCTTTCTTT,CARGRANTEAFF
TRBV10-3,TRBJ2-5,many,TRBD1,TGTGCCATCAGTGAGGGGACAGCGACAAAAGAGACCCAGTACTTC,CAISEGTATKETQYF
TRBV12-3/TRBV12-4,TRBJ2-1,many,-,TGTGCCAGCAGTTTTTACAGGTTCAATGAGCAGTTCTTC,CASSFYRFNEQFF
TRBV5-4,TRBJ2-6,few,-,TGTGCCAGCAGCTTGGCCAACGCCGGGGCCAACGTCCTGACTTTC,CASSLANAGANVLTF
TRBV28,TRBJ1-2,many,-,TGTGCCAGCAGCACTCTCTTGGGGCGGTATGGCTACACCTTC,CASSTLLGRYGYTF
TRBV27,TRBJ2-5,-,-,TGTGCCAGCAGGGCCCCGGCGTACTTC,CASRAPAYF
TRBV15,TRBJ2-7,-,-,TGTGCCACCAGCAGATCTCGAGGAGGGGACTACGAGCAGTACTTC,CATSRSRGGDYEQYF
TRBV6-2/TRBV6-3,TRBJ1-2,many,-,TGTGCCAGCAGTTATCTGAGAGGGCAGCTAAAGACTGGCTACACCTTC,CASSYLRGQLKTGYTF
TRBV5-6,TRBJ2-1,once,-,TGTGCCAGCAGCTTTTGGGAGACTGGGAATGAGCAGTTCTTC,CASSFWETGNEQFF
TRBV5-4,TRBJ2-7,-,TRBD2,TGTGCCAGCAGCTTGGGACTAGCGGGAGCCAGCGAGCAGTACTTC,CASSLGLAGASEQYF
TRBV6-5,TRBJ2-1,few,TRBD1,TGTGCCAGCAGTTCATCAGGGGGTTCCTACAATGAGCAGTTCTTC,CASSSSGGSYNEQFF
TRBV12-3/TRBV12-4,TRBJ2-3,-,TRBD2,TGTGCCAGCAGTCGCCTCGGGGGGGAAGGCACAGATACGCAGTATTTT,CASSRLGGEGTDTQYF
TRBV7-3,TRBJ2-3,-,TRBD1,TGTGCCAGCAGCCCCTCGGCACCCGGGACAGGCACAGATACGCAGTATTTT,CASSPSAPGTGTDTQYF
TRBV27,TRBJ2-5,many,-,TGTGCCAGCAGCCGCAACACCTCGCCCGAGACCCAGTACTTC,CASSRNTSPETQYF
TRBV5-6,TRBJ2-7,few,-,TGTGCCAGCAGCAACCTGAGGGACGAGCAGTACTTC,CASSNLRDEQYF
TRBV9,TRBJ2-1,-,-,TGTGCCAGCAGCGTAGAGCCATCAACCTACAATGAGCAGTTCTTC,CASSVEPSTYNEQFF
TRBV28,TRBJ1-2,few,-,TGTGCCAGCAGTCCAGGACAGTCAGGGAATGGCTACACCTTC,CASSPGQSGNGYTF
TRBV25-1,TRBJ1-6,-,-,TGTGCCAGCAGTGAATTCTATTCACCCCTCCACTTT,CASSEFYSPLHF
TRBV6-9,TRBJ1-1,-,-,TGTGCCAGCAGTTACGGGTCGGTTTCGAACACTGAAGCTTACTTT,CASSYGSVSNTEAYF
TRBV24-1,TRBJ1-5,few,-,TGTGCCACCAGTGACACCGACCTTCCCTCTAGCAATCAGCCCCAGCATTTT,CATSDTDLPSSNQPQHF
TRBV6-1,TRBJ1-3,many,-,TGTGCCAGCAGTCCGGGCCCTGGAAACACCATATATTTT,CASSPGPGNTIYF
TRBV19,TRBJ1-1,-,TRBD1,TGTGCCACCTTGAACCGGGACAGGGGTATACGGAACACTGAAGCTTTCTTT,CATLNRDRGIRNTEAFF
TRBV7-2,TRBJ2-1,few,-,TGTGCCAGCAGCTTAGATGATAACTCCTACAATGAGCAGTTCTTC,CASSLDDNSYNEQFF
TRBV28,TRBJ2-1,many,-,TGTGCCAGCGGTGGGGGCGGGTACAATGAGCAGTTCTTC,CASGGGGYNEQFF
TRBV10-1,TRBJ1-5,many,-,TGCGCCAGCAGTGACCCCTGGGGGGGGCCCCAGCCCCAGCATTTT,CASSDPWGGPQPQHF
TRBV7-2,TRBJ2-7,-,TRBD2,TGTGCCAGCAGCTTCTTAGCGGGAACACCTATTCGGCAGTACTTC,CASSFLAGTPIRQYF
TRBV5-6,TRBJ1-4,many,-,TGTGCCAGCAGCTTCGGACAGCGCAAACTGTTTTTT,CASSFGQRKLFF
TRBV6-2/TRBV6-3,TRBJ2-1,-,-,TGTGCCAGCAGTTACTTTGCGAACGCGGACAATGAGCAGTTCTTC,CASSYFANADNEQFF
TRBV12-3/TRBV12-4,TRBJ1-1,-,-,TGTGCCAGCATTAACGGTGGCAGTTTAGGCACTGAAGCTTTCTTT,CASINGGSLGTEAFF
TRBV7-8,TRBJ1-2,few,TRBD1,TGTGCCAGCAGCTTAGCGTCAGGGGGCCGGGGTGGCTACACCTTC,CASSLASGGRGGYTF
TRBV6-5,TRBJ2-3,many,-,TGTGCCAGCACTCCCCCATCTAGCACAGATACGCAGTATTTT,CASTPPSSTDTQYF
TRBV2,TRBJ1-6,many,-,TGTGCCAGCAGTGAACCTCCCCACTCACCCCTCCACTTT,CASSEPPHSPLHF
TRBV5-1,TRBJ2-5,few,-,TGCGCCAGCAGCTTGTCCCCAGGGGGGGGAGAGACCCAGTACTTC,CASSLSPGGGETQYF
TRBV20-1,TRBJ1-2,few,TRBD1,TGCAGTGCTAGATTTACCGGGACAGGGAATGGCTACACCTTC,CSARFTGTGNGYTF
TRBV30,TRBJ1-1,few,TRBD1,TGTGCCTGGAGCGGGCGCCCGGGACAGCTGAACACTGAAGCTTTCTTT,CAWSGRPGQLNTEAFF